This T cell receptor (beta chain) was identified in a study of cytomegalovirus exposure and HLA in healthy donors. Study-level information: Of several hundred genotyped donors, 81% grouped in the Caucasian-associated ancestry cluster. Study-wide results and caveats: The study labeled approximately 150 TCR beta chains cytomegalovirus-associated.

Germline-derived CDR1 and CDR2 are DFQATT and SNEGSKA (reference sequence). The CDR3 is made up of 11 amino acids. The V gene lost 3 bases and the J gene lost 3 bases, with 5 bases spanning the gap. Details on this clone: Its antigen is as yet unknown.

Primers for the PCR totalled 60 Vbeta and 13 Jbeta. Under the authors' procedure: An analysis performed later counted about 80 million unique TCR beta chains (roughly 11 million of them shared). Data came from immunoSEQ multiplex PCR; TCRdb stores just in-frame clones and leaves some out. That table supplies the V and J calls and clone size; D and trimming were determined from the DNA. The repertoire holds about 130,000 clones, around four fifths seen once, with 0.95% to 1.5% in the top ten. This sequence originates from a boy under 18 in good health and CMV-seronegative. The specimen was PBMCs. The chain joins TRBV20-1 to TRBJ1-2; D uncertain. This CDR3 is CSARTDYGYTF. The CDR3, as DNA: TGCAGTGCTAGGACTGACTATGGCTACACCTTC.